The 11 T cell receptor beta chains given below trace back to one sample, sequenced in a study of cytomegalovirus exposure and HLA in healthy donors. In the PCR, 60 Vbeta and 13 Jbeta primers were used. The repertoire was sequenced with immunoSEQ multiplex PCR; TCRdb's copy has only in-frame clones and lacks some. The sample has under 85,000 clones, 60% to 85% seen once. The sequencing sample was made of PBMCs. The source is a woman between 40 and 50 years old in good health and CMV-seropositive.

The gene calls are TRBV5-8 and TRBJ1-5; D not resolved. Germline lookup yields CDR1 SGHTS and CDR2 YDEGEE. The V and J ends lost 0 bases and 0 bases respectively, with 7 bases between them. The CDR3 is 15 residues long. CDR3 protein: CASSLAHFSNQPQHF. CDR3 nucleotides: TGTGCCAGCAGCTTGGCCCACTTTAGCAATCAGCCCCAGCATTTT.

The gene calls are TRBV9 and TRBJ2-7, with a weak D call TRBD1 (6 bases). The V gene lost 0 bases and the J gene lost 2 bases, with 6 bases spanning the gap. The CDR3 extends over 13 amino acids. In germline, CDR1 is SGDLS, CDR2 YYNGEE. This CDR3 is CASSVGTAYEQYF. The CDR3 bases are TGTGCCAGCAGCGTAGGGACAGCCTACGAGCAGTACTTC.

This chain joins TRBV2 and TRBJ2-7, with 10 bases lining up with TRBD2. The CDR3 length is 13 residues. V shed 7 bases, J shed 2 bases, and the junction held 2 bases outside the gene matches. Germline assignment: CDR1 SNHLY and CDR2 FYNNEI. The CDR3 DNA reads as TGTGCCAGCACTAGCGGGAGAACCTACGAGCAGTACTTC. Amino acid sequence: CASTSGRTYEQYF. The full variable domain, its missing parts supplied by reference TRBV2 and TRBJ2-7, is EPEVTQTPSHQVTQMGQEVILRCVPISNHLYFYWYRQILGQKVEFLVSFYNNEISEKSEIFDDQFSVERPDGSNFTLKIRSTKLEDSAMYFCASTSGRTYEQYFGPGTRLTVT.

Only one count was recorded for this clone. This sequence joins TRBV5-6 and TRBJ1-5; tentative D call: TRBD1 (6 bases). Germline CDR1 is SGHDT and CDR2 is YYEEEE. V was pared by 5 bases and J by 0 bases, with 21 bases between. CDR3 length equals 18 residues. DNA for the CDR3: TGTGCCAGCAGGAGGGGGGGACCCTCTTCCATTAGCAATCAGCCCCAGCATTTT. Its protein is CASRRGGPSSISNQPQHF.

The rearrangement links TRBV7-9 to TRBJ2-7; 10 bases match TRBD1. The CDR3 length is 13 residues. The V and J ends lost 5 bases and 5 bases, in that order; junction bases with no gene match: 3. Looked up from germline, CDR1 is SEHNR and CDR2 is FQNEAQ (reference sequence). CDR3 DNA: TGTGCCAGCAGCCGGGACAGGGGCCACGAGCAGTACTTC. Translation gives CASSRDRGHEQYF.

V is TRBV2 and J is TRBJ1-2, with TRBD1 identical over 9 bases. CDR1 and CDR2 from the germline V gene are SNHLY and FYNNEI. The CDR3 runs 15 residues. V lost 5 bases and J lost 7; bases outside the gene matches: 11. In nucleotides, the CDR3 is TGTGCCAGCAGTTCCTTGGGACAGGGTACCGGTGGCTACACCTTC. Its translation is CASSSLGQGTGGYTF. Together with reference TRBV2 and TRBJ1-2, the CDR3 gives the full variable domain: EPEVTQTPSHQVTQMGQEVILRCVPISNHLYFYWYRQILGQKVEFLVSFYNNEISEKSEIFDDQFSVERPDGSNFTLKIRSTKLEDSAMYFCASSSLGQGTGGYTFGSGTRLTVV.

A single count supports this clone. CDR3 sequence reads: CASSRDSGSSYNEQFF. The CDR3 bases are TGTGCCAGTAGTAGAGACTCTGGCAGCTCCTACAATGAGCAGTTCTTC. V and J are TRBV19 and TRBJ2-1; D gene uncertain. Trimming removed 4 bases from V and 0 bases from J, with 13 bases in between. The germline V gene encodes CDR1 LNHDA and CDR2 SQIVND (reference sequence). The CDR3 is 16 residues long.

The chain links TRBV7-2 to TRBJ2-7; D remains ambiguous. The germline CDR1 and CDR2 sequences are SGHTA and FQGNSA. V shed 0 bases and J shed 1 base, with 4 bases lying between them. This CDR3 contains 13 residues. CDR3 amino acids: CASSLAESYEQYF. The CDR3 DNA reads TGTGCCAGCAGCTTAGCGGAGTCCTACGAGCAGTACTTC.

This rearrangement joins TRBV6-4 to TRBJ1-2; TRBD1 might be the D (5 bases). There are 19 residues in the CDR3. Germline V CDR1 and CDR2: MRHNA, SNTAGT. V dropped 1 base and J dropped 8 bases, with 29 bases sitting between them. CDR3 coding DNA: TGTGCCAGCAGTGACTTCGTCCGGCAGGGCCCTATTAGCAGGCTAGGCTACACCTTC. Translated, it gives CASSDFVRQGPISRLGYTF.

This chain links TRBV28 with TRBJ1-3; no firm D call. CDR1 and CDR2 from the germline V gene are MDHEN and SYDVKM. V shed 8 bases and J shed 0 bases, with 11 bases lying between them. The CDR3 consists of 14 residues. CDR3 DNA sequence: TGTGCCAGCCAACTAACCAGCTCTGGAAACACCATATATTTT. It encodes CASQLTSSGNTIYF.

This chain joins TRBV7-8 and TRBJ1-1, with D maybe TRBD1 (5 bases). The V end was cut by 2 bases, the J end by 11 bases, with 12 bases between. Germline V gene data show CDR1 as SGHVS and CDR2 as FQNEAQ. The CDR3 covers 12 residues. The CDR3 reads CASSLTGLQAFF. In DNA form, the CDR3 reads TGTGCCAGCAGCTTAACAGGTTTGCAGGCTTTCTTT.